The 10 T cell receptor beta chains presented below share a single source sample, sequenced in a study of blood T cell repertoires in COVID-19. The assay was immunoSEQ multiplex PCR, and TCRdb's table has in-frame clones only and misses some. The table lists under 200,000 clones, around 80% of them singletons, with about 7.3% in the top ten. Source material: PBMCs or T cells enriched from blood (not recorded which). These TCRs come from a man between 50 and 59 years old who had recovered from COVID-19.

The CDR3 region is CASSQGVGAPGTQYF. The DNA for the CDR3 is TGCGCCAGCAGCCAAGGGGTGGGGGCGCCTGGGACCCAGTACTTC. The chain has TRBV4-3 and TRBJ2-5; D might be TRBD1 (6 bases). Germline CDR1 reads LGHNA; CDR2 reads YSLEER. Trimming took off 1 base at V and 7 bases at J, with 16 bases between the two ends. CDR3 length equals 15 residues.

V gene TRBV6-5 combines with J gene TRBJ1-1, with D uncertain. Germline V gene sequence: CDR1 MNHEY, CDR2 SVGAGI. V was clipped by 2 bases and J by 6 bases, with 13 bases between them. The CDR3 length is 14 residues. The CDR3 DNA sequence: TGTGCCAGCAGTTACCATCAGGTAGGCGCTGAAGCTTTCTTT. This encodes CASSYHQVGAEAFF.

V is TRBV29-1 and J is TRBJ2-3; tentative D call: TRBD1 (6 bases). Germline V CDR1 and CDR2: SQVTM, ANQGSEA. V was trimmed by 2 bases and J by 2 bases, leaving 17 bases between them. This CDR3 is 16 amino acids long. The CDR3 here is CSVEYGPGTHTDTQYF. The CDR3 nucleotides are TGCAGCGTTGAATATGGGCCGGGGACACACACAGATACGCAGTATTTT.

The rearrangement uses TRBV6-5 and TRBJ2-3, with 7 bases matching TRBD2. Germline values: CDR1 MNHEY, CDR2 SVGAGI. The trim removed 4 bases at V and 6 bases at J, leaving 13 bases unmatched. The CDR3 has 16 amino acids. The CDR3 here is CASSFGGSSQADTQYF. In DNA form, the CDR3 reads TGTGCCAGCAGTTTCGGGGGGAGCTCCCAGGCGGATACGCAGTATTTT.

This rearrangement joins TRBV3-1 (or the pseudogene TRBV3-2) to TRBJ2-7; 9 bases fit TRBD1. The CDR3 extends over 15 amino acids. With V trimmed by 5 bases and J by 7 bases, 12 bases remained unmatched. The germline CDR1 and CDR2 sequences are LGHDT and YNNKEL (reference sequence). The CDR3 reads CASSYATGGTGEQYF. The CDR3 bases are TGTGCCAGCAGCTACGCGACAGGGGGGACGGGGGAGCAGTACTTC.

This sequence joins TRBV6-5 and TRBJ2-3, with 13 bases lining up with TRBD2. J gave up 5 bases and V 9 bases, and 5 bases lay outside the gene matches. The CDR3 is 14 amino acids. Germline lookup yields CDR1 MNHEY and CDR2 SVGAGI. The DNA for the CDR3 is TGTGCCAGTACTAGCGGGGGGGGCGGAGATACGCAGTATTTT. Translating gives CASTSGGGGDTQYF.

This chain joins TRBV14 and TRBJ2-2, with TRBD1 matching 7 bases. Germline loops: CDR1 SGHDN, CDR2 FVKESK. Trimming at V came to 4 bases and at J to 4 bases, leaving 6 bases not matched to a gene. CDR3 size: 15 residues. CDR3 sequence (DNA): TGTGCCAGCAGCCGTCTGACAGGGAGCACCGGGGAGCTGTTTTTT. Translating gives CASSRLTGSTGELFF.

This clone was counted a single time. The gene calls are TRBV12-5 and TRBJ1-2; tentatively, D is TRBD1 (6 bases). Germline V gene sequence: CDR1 LGHNT, CDR2 FRNRAP. The CDR3 runs to 13 residues. V lost 5 bases and J 4 bases, leaving 11 bases between the germline ends. This CDR3 reads CASGDGQSYGYTF. Written as DNA, the CDR3 is TGTGCTAGTGGTGACGGACAGTCCTATGGCTACACCTTC.

The genes are TRBV18 and TRBJ2-2, with 8 bases lining up with TRBD1. This CDR3 is built from 20 residues. V trimming: 3 bases; J trimming: 2 bases; junction bases outside the gene matches: 17. From germline, CDR1 is KGHSH and CDR2 LQKENI. The CDR3, as DNA: TGTGCCAGCTCACCGTATCGGATTGCCGCGACAGGGGATAACACCGGGGAGCTGTTTTTT. Translated, it gives CASSPYRIAATGDNTGELFF. Looking up the rest from reference TRBV18 and TRBJ2-2 gives the full variable domain: NAGVMQNPRHLVRRRGQEARLRCSPMKGHSHVYWYRQLPEEGLKFMVYLQKENIIDESGMPKERFSAEFPKEGPSILRIQQVVRGDSAAYFCASSPYRIAATGDNTGELFFGEGSRLTVL.

This sequence joins TRBV5-1 and TRBJ2-7; 7 nucleotides align to TRBD1. Germline V CDR1 and CDR2: SGHRS, YFSETQ. The V gene end was trimmed by 4 bases and the J gene end by 3 bases; junction bases not matched to a gene: 7. The CDR3 has 14 amino acids. Here the CDR3 DNA reads TGCGCCAGCAGCCGGACACAGGGGAACTACGAGCAGTACTTC. Translating it yields CASSRTQGNYEQYF.